A single sample is the source of the 21 T cell receptor beta chains below, sequenced in a study of blood T cell repertoires in COVID-19. Profiling relied on immunoSEQ multiplex PCR, and the TCRdb table lists in-frame clones only, not all of them. This table holds some 500,000 clones, 85% to 90% found once. Sample: peripheral blood. The source of these receptors is a woman aged 45-60 years with COVID-19, enrolled during active disease.

CDR3 in amino acids: CASSPIEVSDTEAFF. The CDR3 region has the DNA TGTGCCAGCAGCCCCATAGAGGTCTCGGATACTGAAGCTTTCTTT. This chain connects TRBV5-6 to TRBJ1-1; D is uncertain. Looked up from germline, CDR1 is SGHDT and CDR2 is YYEEEE. The CDR3 has 15 amino acids. Trimming cost V 4 bases and J 5 bases, with 18 bases left between them.

The chain uses TRBV28 and TRBJ1-4, with unresolved D. The CDR3 sequence is 14 residues long. The ends were cut back, 6 bases at V and 8 bases at J, with 16 bases in the middle. Per germline, CDR1 MDHEN and CDR2 SYDVKM. This CDR3 reads CASSRQAVEEKLFF. DNA of the CDR3: TGTGCCAGCAGCCGCCAAGCGGTCGAGGAAAAACTGTTTTTT.

The chain has TRBV2 and TRBJ2-7; 7 positions match TRBD2. The CDR3 extends over 12 amino acids. V gave up 6 bases and J gave up 2 bases; unmatched junction bases: 1. The germline gives CDR1 SNHLY, CDR2 FYNNEI. CDR3 nucleotides: TGTGCCAGCAGGGGGACTACCTACGAGCAGTACTTC. It specifies CASRGTTYEQYF.

The chain uses TRBV27 and TRBJ1-2, with D possibly matching TRBD1 (6 bases). This CDR3 comprises 17 residues. The germline CDR1 and CDR2 sequences are MNHEY and SMNVEV (reference sequence). V gave up 5 bases and J gave up 6 bases, with 25 bases separating them. The CDR3 nucleotides are TGTGCCAGCAGTATAAATCCCGGGACACTTTCCACCAATGGCTACACCTTC. Amino acids: CASSINPGTLSTNGYTF.

In its sample, this clone was seen once. V is TRBV6-2 or TRBV6-3 and J is TRBJ2-7, with D possibly TRBD1 on 6 matching bases. V was cut by 5 bases and J by 1 base, with 15 bases left in between. This CDR3 is built from 15 residues. CDR1 is MNHEY, CDR2 SVGEGT, per germline. CDR3 sequence reads: CASSQSNQGSYEQYF. The DNA for the CDR3 is TGTGCCAGCAGTCAGTCGAATCAGGGGTCCTACGAGCAGTACTTC.

Here the CDR3 reads CASSIGSGRTGELFF. The CDR3 DNA reads as TGTGCCAGTAGTATAGGCAGTGGGAGGACCGGGGAGCTGTTTTTT. The V call is TRBV19, the J call TRBJ2-2, with a tentative D call TRBD2 (6 bases). Trimming took off 1 base at V and 5 bases at J, with 11 bases between the two ends. The CDR3 is 15 amino acids. Per the germline V gene, CDR1 is LNHDA and CDR2 is SQIVND (reference sequence).

The chain couples TRBV3-1 (or the pseudogene TRBV3-2) to TRBJ2-7; D possibly corresponds to TRBD1 (7 bases). V lost 4 bases and J lost 7, with 20 bases in between. CDR3 length: 15 residues. Germline V gene data show CDR1 as LGHDT and CDR2 as YNNKEL (reference sequence). CDR3 residues: CASSPQGRTGGEQYF. The CDR3 DNA reads TGTGCCAGCAGCCCCCAAGGTAGGACAGGAGGGGAGCAGTACTTC.

The chain combines TRBV19 with TRBJ1-1; D is ambiguous. The CDR3 has 13 residues. CDR1 is LNHDA, CDR2 SQIVND, per germline (reference sequence). V lost 5 bases to trimming and J lost 0 bases, with 7 bases between them. The CDR3 reads CASSADLNTEAFF. Here the CDR3 DNA reads TGTGCCAGTAGTGCGGATCTGAACACTGAAGCTTTCTTT.

The rearrangement uses TRBV2 and TRBJ2-5; a possible D gene is TRBD1 (6 bases). The V gene lost 5 bases and the J gene lost 3 bases, with 22 bases spanning the gap. The V gene's germline CDR1 is SNHLY and CDR2 FYNNEI. The CDR3 runs to 17 residues. CDR3 region: CASSYGQWANLKETQYF. In DNA form, the CDR3 reads TGTGCCAGCAGTTACGGACAGTGGGCTAACTTGAAAGAGACCCAGTACTTC.

V is TRBV6-5 and J is TRBJ1-1, with 10 nucleotides matching TRBD1. Germline loops: CDR1 MNHEY, CDR2 SVGAGI. This CDR3 has 13 amino acids. J lost 3 bases, V lost 6 bases, and 1 base had no gene match. CDR3 nucleotides: TGTGCCAGCAGGGGACAGGGGTACACTGAAGCTTTCTTT. The encoded protein is CASRGQGYTEAFF.

The J gene is TRBJ2-7, the V gene TRBV4-2; D possibly corresponds to TRBD1 (5 bases). Trimming took 0 bases from V and 0 from J, leaving 9 bases between them. CDR3 length: 15 residues. Per the germline V gene, CDR1 is LGHNA and CDR2 is YNFKEQ. The CDR3 loop is CASSQEPRDSYEQYF. CDR3 in DNA: TGTGCCAGCAGCCAAGAGCCCAGGGACTCCTACGAGCAGTACTTC.

The CDR3 is CASSAGGYREKLFF. The CDR3 DNA sequence: TGTGCCAGCAGCGCCGGAGGGTATCGTGAAAAACTGTTTTTT. The V gene is TRBV9, the J gene TRBJ1-4; D is ambiguous. Trimming removed 3 bases at V and 7 bases at J, with 13 bases between. Germline-derived CDR1 and CDR2 are SGDLS and YYNGEE. The length of the CDR3 is 14 residues.

The V call is TRBV13, the J call TRBJ1-5; D remains ambiguous. Trimming removed 6 bases at V and 4 bases at J, with 7 bases between. The CDR3 length is 12 residues. Germline V gene data show CDR1 as PRHDT and CDR2 as FYEKMQ (reference sequence). The CDR3 DNA reads as TGTGCCAGCAGTTCCAGAAATCAGCCCCAGCATTTT. It specifies CASSSRNQPQHF.

The chain employs TRBV29-1 and TRBJ1-1; D gene ambiguous. Looked up from germline, CDR1 is SQVTM and CDR2 is ANQGSEA. V was clipped by 6 bases and J by 0 bases, with 14 bases between them. This CDR3 is 14 amino acids long. CDR3 loop: CSVARGRMNTEAFF. The CDR3 nucleotides read TGCAGCGTAGCGAGAGGGAGGATGAACACTGAAGCTTTCTTT.

V is TRBV7-8 and J is TRBJ1-5; 10 bases match TRBD1. Losses at the gene ends were 4 bases for V and 3 bases for J; bases not matched to a gene: 3. The CDR3 is 15 amino acids. The V gene's germline CDR1 is SGHVS and CDR2 FQNEAQ. CDR3 amino acids: CASSWDRGFNQPQHF. CDR3 DNA sequence: TGTGCCAGCAGCTGGGACAGGGGCTTCAATCAGCCCCAGCATTTT.

J is TRBJ1-6 and V is TRBV9, with a possible D match to TRBD1 (6 bases). Deletions cut 3 bases from V and 9 bases from J, with 13 bases between. CDR1 and CDR2 from the germline V gene are SGDLS and YYNGEE. CDR3 length equals 14 residues. The chain's CDR3 is CASSARAGVSPLHF. The CDR3 region has the DNA TGTGCCAGCAGCGCGAGGGCAGGGGTTTCACCCCTCCACTTT. The full variable domain, with the rest looked up from reference TRBV9 and TRBJ1-6, is DSGVTQTPKHLITATGQRVTLRCSPRSGDLSVYWYQQSLDQGLQFLIQYYNGEERAKGNILERFSAQQFPDLHSELNLSSLELGDSALYFCASSARAGVSPLHFGNGTRLTVT.

This clone has a single count. The rearrangement joins TRBV30 to TRBJ1-6; no clear D gene. Trimming took off 8 bases at V and 6 bases at J, with 17 bases between the two ends. Germline V CDR1 and CDR2: GTSNPN, SVGIG (reference sequence). The CDR3 has 14 residues. The CDR3 sequence: CAVGAGSSNSPLHF. CDR3 DNA sequence: TGTGCCGTGGGAGCGGGTTCTTCTAATTCACCCCTCCACTTT.

As DNA, the CDR3 is TGTGCCAGCAGCCGGCTGGGGGGGCTCAGCACAGATACGCAGTATTTT. Protein sequence: CASSRLGGLSTDTQYF. This chain uses TRBV7-3 with TRBJ2-3; D is perhaps TRBD2 (7 bases). CDR1 SGHTA and CDR2 FQGTGA come from the germline V gene. V dropped 5 bases and J dropped 0 bases, with 15 bases sitting between them. The CDR3 is 16 residues long.

The rearrangement links TRBV18 to TRBJ1-4; perhaps TRBD1 as D (5 bases). The germline CDR1 and CDR2 sequences are KGHSH and LQKENI. V lost 1 base and J lost 0, with 6 bases in between. This CDR3 is built from 15 residues. The CDR3 DNA follows: TGTGCCAGCTCACCACGGGGGGCAACTAATGAAAAACTGTTTTTT. This gives the protein CASSPRGATNEKLFF.

V usage is TRBV10-3 and J usage is TRBJ2-1; no firm D call. The CDR3 loop spans 14 amino acids. V was trimmed by 8 bases and J by 0 bases, leaving 11 bases between them. The germline V gene has CDR1 ENHRY and CDR2 SYGVKD. The CDR3 reads CAISSVSSYNEQFF. The CDR3, as DNA: TGTGCCATCTCCTCGGTGAGCTCCTACAATGAGCAGTTCTTC.

The chain links TRBV9 to TRBJ2-3, with TRBD2 as a possible D gene (5 bases). The CDR3 is 16 amino acids. Trimming stripped 1 base from V and 0 bases from J, with 12 bases between. Per germline, CDR1 SGDLS and CDR2 YYNGEE. The CDR3 DNA follows: TGTGCCAGCAGCGTATTCGGGGAACCTAGCACAGATACGCAGTATTTT. It specifies CASSVFGEPSTDTQYF.